The clone carrying this T cell receptor (beta chain) has ten or more counts. The data are from a study of neurological immune-mediated disorders. Study details: Of the multiple sclerosis patients, approximately 34 in total, around 30 were relapsing-remitting and 3 were secondary progressive.

Trimming shortened V by 5 bases and J by 5 bases, and 20 bases separated the two germline ends. Germline assignment: CDR1 SGHAT and CDR2 FQNNGV. The CDR3 is 16 residues long. With 10-nucleotide random UMIs, 5'RACE was used to make the cDNA. MiXCR, applied by TCRdb to the 5' RACE reads, yields one record per CDR3 protein. The sample lists tens of thousands of distinct CDR3 sequences, under 5% seen once, with approximately 6.9% in the top ten. This TCR was recovered from a man aged 25 to 40 with multiple sclerosis. The sequenced material came from PBMCs. The chain employs TRBV11-2 and TRBJ2-3; D is perhaps TRBD1 or TRBD2 (8 bases each). CDR3 DNA: TGTGCCAGCAGCCGCGTAGCGGGACAGGAGGAAGATACGCAGTATTTT. Amino acids: CASSRVAGQEEDTQYF.